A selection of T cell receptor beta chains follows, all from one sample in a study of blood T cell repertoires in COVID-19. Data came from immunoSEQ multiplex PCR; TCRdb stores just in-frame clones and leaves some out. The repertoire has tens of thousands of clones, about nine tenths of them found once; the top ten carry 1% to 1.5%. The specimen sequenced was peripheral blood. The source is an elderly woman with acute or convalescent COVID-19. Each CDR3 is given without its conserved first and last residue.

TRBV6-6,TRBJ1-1,ASGHLTPGTEAF
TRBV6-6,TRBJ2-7,ASRLPGGVEQY
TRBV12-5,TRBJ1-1,ASGTDRTEAF
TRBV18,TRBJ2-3,ASSPSQGETDTQY
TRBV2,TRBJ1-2,ASSATGFGYT
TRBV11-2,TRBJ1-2,ASSLAGTGLSYGYT
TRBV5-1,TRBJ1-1,ASSSLMTMNTEAF
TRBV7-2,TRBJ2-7,ASSLEAGAVGEQY
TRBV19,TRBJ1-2,ASTTGDANYGYT
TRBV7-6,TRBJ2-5,ASSLGASRETQY
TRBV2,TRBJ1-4,ASRRTGGSEKLF
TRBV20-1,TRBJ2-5,SASLAGGEETQY
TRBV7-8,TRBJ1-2,ASSLSGTGLNYGYT
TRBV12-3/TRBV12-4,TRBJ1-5,ASSPGTSQH
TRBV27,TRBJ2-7,ASSTGLENEQY
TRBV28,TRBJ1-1,ASSQQGAGDTEAF
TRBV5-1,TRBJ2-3,ASSLVVTDTQY
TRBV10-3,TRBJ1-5,AISPSNQPQH
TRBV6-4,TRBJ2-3,ASRAGTVSTDTQY
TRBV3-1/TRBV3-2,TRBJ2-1,ASGGYNEQF
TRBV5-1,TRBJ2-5,ASSFRIEETQY
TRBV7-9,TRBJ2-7,ASSPQVGLGPYEQY
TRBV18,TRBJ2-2,ASSPKSFLAGPGELF
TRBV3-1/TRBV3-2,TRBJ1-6,ASSQGLNSPLH
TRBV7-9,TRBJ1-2,ASSLGPRTGGEGGYT
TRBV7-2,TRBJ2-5,ASSLAGGVETQY
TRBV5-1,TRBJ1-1,ASSLEAGDTEAF
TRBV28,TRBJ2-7,ASSSPGGTSYEQY
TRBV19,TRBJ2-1,ASSIERDRPYNEQF
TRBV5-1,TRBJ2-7,ASRSSYEQY
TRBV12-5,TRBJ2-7,ASGPPGLAGALISSYEQY
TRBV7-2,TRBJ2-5,ASSLSSSGQETQY
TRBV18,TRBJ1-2,ASSPRTDNYGYT
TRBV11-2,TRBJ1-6,ASSLGHSNNSPLH
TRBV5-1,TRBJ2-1,ASSSRVGEQF
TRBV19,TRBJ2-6,ASSKGQVAAGANVLT
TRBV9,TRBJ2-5,ASSVAPGGEETQY
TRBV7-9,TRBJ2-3,ASSLSVASGPSTDTQY
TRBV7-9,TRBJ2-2,ASRMTQGSAGELF
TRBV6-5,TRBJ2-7,ASSPRRDSSYEQY
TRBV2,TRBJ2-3,ASSDRDNGMRY
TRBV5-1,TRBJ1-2,ASSLDEKTGNNYGYT
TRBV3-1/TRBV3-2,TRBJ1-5,ASSAGLRQPQH
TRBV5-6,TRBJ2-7,ASSLGTTNRDSSYEQY
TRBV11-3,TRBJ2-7,ASSLRTGNLGEQY
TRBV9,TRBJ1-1,ASSSGDMNTEAF
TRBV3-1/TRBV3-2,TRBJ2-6,ASSPLPSGANVLT
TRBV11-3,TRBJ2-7,ASSGSAAYEQY
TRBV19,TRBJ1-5,ASSQEGRGNQPQH
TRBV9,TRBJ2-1,ASSETSGPYNEQF
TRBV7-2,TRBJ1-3,ASSLALSSGNTIY